The rows below give T cell receptor beta chains drawn from one sample of a study of blood T cell repertoires in COVID-19. TCRdb's table, derived via immunoSEQ multiplex PCR, lists solely in-frame clones and lacks some. The table has over 200,000 clones, 80% to 90% seen once. Sequencing was done on a sample of peripheral blood. These receptor sequences come from a man between 35 and 55 years old who had recovered from COVID-19. Each CDR3 is given with its conserved first and last residue. The D gene is left open where the match is weak. Rows may omit the clone size; those that give it use once, few, many or a size class.

v_call,clone_size,d_call,j_call,cdr3_aa,cdr3_nt
TRBV2,few,-,TRBJ2-3,CASSDEGVGDTQYF,TGTGCCAGCAGTGATGAGGGGGTAGGAGATACGCAGTATTTT
TRBV5-1,-,TRBD1,TRBJ1-1,CASRPRQGTNTEAFF,TGCGCCAGCAGACCTAGACAGGGAACGAACACTGAAGCTTTCTTT
TRBV28,-,-,TRBJ2-7,CASSLRMTPYEQYF,TGTGCCAGCAGTTTACGCATGACTCCGTACGAGCAGTACTTC
TRBV4-3,-,-,TRBJ1-1,CASSQELQANTEAFF,TGCGCCAGCAGCCAAGAATTACAGGCGAACACTGAAGCTTTCTTT
TRBV7-2,-,-,TRBJ1-3,CASSLVTRAYSGNTIYF,TGTGCCAGCAGCTTAGTAACTAGGGCGTACTCTGGAAACACCATATATTTT
TRBV7-2,-,-,TRBJ2-3,CASSSPPYTDTQYF,TGTGCCAGCAGCTCCCCCCCCTACACAGATACGCAGTATTTT
TRBV10-2,-,TRBD2,TRBJ2-1,CASRTSGGAAKQFF,TGCGCCAGCAGGACTAGCGGGGGGGCTGCGAAGCAGTTCTTC
TRBV24-1,-,TRBD1,TRBJ2-1,CATSDPRGTGNNEQFF,TGTGCCACCAGTGATCCTCGCGGGACAGGGAACAATGAGCAGTTCTTC
TRBV3-1/TRBV3-2,-,TRBD1,TRBJ2-1,CASSRQGTWFSSYNEQFF,TGTGCCAGCAGCAGACAGGGGACGTGGTTTAGCTCCTACAATGAGCAGTTCTTC
TRBV7-2,-,TRBD1,TRBJ2-7,CASSLIGQDLPKYF,TGTGCCAGCAGCTTAATCGGACAGGACCTTCCGAAGTACTTC
TRBV7-2,-,TRBD1,TRBJ1-1,CASSLNRGEAFF,TGTGCCAGCAGCCTAAACAGGGGTGAAGCTTTCTTT
TRBV15,-,-,TRBJ2-5,CATSRYRTGRLSQETQYF,TGTGCCACCAGCAGATACCGTACGGGAAGACTGAGTCAAGAGACCCAGTACTTC
TRBV9,-,-,TRBJ2-3,CASSADSPQDTQYF,TGTGCCAGCAGCGCCGACAGCCCACAAGATACGCAGTATTTT
TRBV7-9,-,TRBD1,TRBJ1-2,CASSLSGQGPNYGYTF,TGTGCCAGCAGCCTTTCTGGACAGGGCCCTAACTATGGCTACACCTTC
TRBV29-1,-,-,TRBJ1-1,CSVEDGRAEAFF,TGCAGCGTTGAAGACGGGCGGGCTGAAGCTTTCTTT
TRBV3-1/TRBV3-2,-,-,TRBJ2-1,CASSLQGNFEDEQFF,TGTGCCAGCAGCCTCCAGGGGAACTTCGAGGATGAGCAGTTCTTC
TRBV25-1,-,TRBD1,TRBJ2-7,CASSESGDRGFYEQYF,TGTGCCAGCAGTGAGTCGGGGGACAGGGGATTCTACGAGCAGTACTTC
TRBV30,-,TRBD1,TRBJ1-6,CAWSVPRTGAHSPLHF,TGTGCCTGGAGTGTACCCCGGACAGGGGCACATTCACCCCTCCACTTT
TRBV27,-,-,TRBJ1-1,CASSRPGLNTEAFF,TGTGCCAGCTCTCGGCCCGGGTTGAACACTGAAGCTTTCTTT
TRBV5-5,-,TRBD1,TRBJ1-1,CASSLDRGYVSEAFF,TGTGCCAGCAGCTTGGACAGGGGCTACGTGTCTGAAGCTTTCTTT
TRBV5-6,-,-,TRBJ2-7,CASSINTGFYEQYF,TGTGCCAGCAGCATCAACACAGGGTTCTACGAGCAGTACTTC
TRBV6-2/TRBV6-3,-,-,TRBJ2-3,CASSYPGRDTQYF,TGTGCCAGCAGTTACCCAGGGAGGGATACGCAGTATTTT
TRBV9,-,-,TRBJ2-1,CASSPEGRGPSDEQFF,TGTGCCAGCAGCCCCGAAGGTAGGGGCCCCTCAGATGAGCAGTTCTTC
TRBV7-2,-,TRBD1,TRBJ2-1,CASSSLWTGGQFF,TGTGCCAGCAGCTCCTTATGGACAGGGGGACAGTTCTTC
TRBV19,-,TRBD2,TRBJ2-3,CASSIGLAGETDTQYF,TGTGCCAGTAGTATAGGACTAGCGGGAGAAACAGATACGCAGTATTTT
TRBV12-3/TRBV12-4,few,-,TRBJ1-5,CASSRGYNQPQHF,TGTGCCAGCAGTAGGGGCTACAATCAGCCCCAGCATTTT
TRBV7-9,-,-,TRBJ1-5,CASGRAGGNQPQHF,TGTGCCAGCGGTCGGGCGGGAGGCAATCAGCCCCAGCATTTT
TRBV13,many,-,TRBJ1-5,CASSRGRADQPQHF,TGTGCCAGCAGCCGCGGGAGGGCGGATCAGCCCCAGCATTTT
TRBV3-1/TRBV3-2,few,-,TRBJ1-1,CASSHLDTEAFF,TGTGCCAGCAGCCACCTCGACACTGAAGCTTTCTTT
TRBV10-1,-,TRBD1,TRBJ2-7,CASSERTGVGEQYF,TGCGCCAGCAGTGAGAGGACAGGGGTCGGCGAGCAGTACTTC
TRBV9,once,-,TRBJ2-1,CASSAIISSYNEQFF,TGTGCCAGCAGCGCGATTATTAGCTCCTACAATGAGCAGTTCTTC
TRBV6-2/TRBV6-3,once,TRBD2,TRBJ2-1,CASSYRGGKDIHNEQFF,TGTGCCAGCAGTTACCGGGGAGGGAAGGATATCCACAATGAGCAGTTCTTC
TRBV6-5,-,TRBD1,TRBJ2-4,CASRTTGVTYIQYF,TGTGCCAGCAGGACGACAGGGGTAACGTACATTCAGTACTTC
TRBV9,-,-,TRBJ1-2,CASSVVSSNYGYTF,TGTGCCAGCAGCGTAGTTTCCTCTAACTATGGCTACACCTTC
TRBV2,-,-,TRBJ2-5,CASSAGGETQYF,TGTGCCAGCAGCGCGGGCGGGGAGACCCAGTACTTC
TRBV2,-,-,TRBJ2-1,CASEPIYNEQFF,TGTGCCAGCGAGCCTATCTACAATGAGCAGTTCTTC
TRBV3-1/TRBV3-2,-,TRBD1,TRBJ1-6,CASSQRDSNSPLHF,TGTGCCAGCAGCCAACGGGACAGTAATTCACCCCTCCACTTT
TRBV11-2,-,-,TRBJ1-1,CASSLGQINTEAFF,TGTGCCAGCAGCTTAGGACAGATAAACACTGAAGCTTTCTTT
TRBV5-4,-,-,TRBJ2-5,CASSLVQGRSETQYF,TGTGCCAGCAGCTTGGTCCAGGGCCGGTCAGAGACCCAGTACTTC
TRBV19,-,-,TRBJ2-5,CASSPGERETQYF,TGTGCCAGTAGCCCAGGGGAGAGGGAGACCCAGTACTTC
TRBV2,-,TRBD2,TRBJ2-1,CARSPGLATGIIVQFF,TGTGCCCGTTCACCCGGACTAGCGACCGGGATAATTGTGCAGTTCTTC
TRBV7-9,-,-,TRBJ1-1,CASTKSVGGTEAFF,TGTGCCAGCACCAAAAGCGTGGGGGGCACTGAAGCTTTCTTT
TRBV5-1,few,-,TRBJ2-7,CASSLAPMGSPGDEQYF,TGCGCCAGCAGCTTGGCCCCTATGGGGTCACCGGGGGACGAGCAGTACTTC